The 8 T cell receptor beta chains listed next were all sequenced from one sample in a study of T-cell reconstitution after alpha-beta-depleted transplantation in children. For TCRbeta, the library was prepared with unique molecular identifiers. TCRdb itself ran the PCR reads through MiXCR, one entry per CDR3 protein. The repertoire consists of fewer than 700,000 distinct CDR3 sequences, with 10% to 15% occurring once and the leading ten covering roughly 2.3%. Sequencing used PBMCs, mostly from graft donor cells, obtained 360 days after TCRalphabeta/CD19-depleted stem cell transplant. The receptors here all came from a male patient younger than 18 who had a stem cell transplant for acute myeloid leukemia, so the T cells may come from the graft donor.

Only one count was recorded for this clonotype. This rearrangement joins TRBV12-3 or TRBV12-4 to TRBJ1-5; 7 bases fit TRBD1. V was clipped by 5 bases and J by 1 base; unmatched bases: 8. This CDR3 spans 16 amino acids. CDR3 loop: CASSRLQGVSNQPQHF. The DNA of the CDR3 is TGTGCCAGCAGTCGACTTCAGGGGGTCAGCAATCAGCCCCAGCATTTT.

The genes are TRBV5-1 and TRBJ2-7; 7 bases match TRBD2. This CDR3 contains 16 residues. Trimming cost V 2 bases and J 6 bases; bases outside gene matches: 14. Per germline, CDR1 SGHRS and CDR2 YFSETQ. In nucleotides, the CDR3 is TGCGCCAGCAGCTTAAGCCCCGCACGGGAGGAGTCCGAGCAGTACTTC. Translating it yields CASSLSPAREESEQYF. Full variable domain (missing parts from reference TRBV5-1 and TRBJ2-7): KAGVTQTPRYLIKTRGQQVTLSCSPISGHRSVSWYQQTPGQGLQFLFEYFSETQRNKGNFPGRFSGRQFSNSRSEMNVSTLELGDSALYLCASSLSPAREESEQYFGPGTRLTVT.

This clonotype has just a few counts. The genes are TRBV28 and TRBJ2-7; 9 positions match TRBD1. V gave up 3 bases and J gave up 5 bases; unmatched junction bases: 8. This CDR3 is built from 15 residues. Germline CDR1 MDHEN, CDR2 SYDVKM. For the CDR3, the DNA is TGTGCCAGCAGTTTTCGACCCAGGGACAGGGACGAGCAGTACTTC. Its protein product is CASSFRPRDRDEQYF. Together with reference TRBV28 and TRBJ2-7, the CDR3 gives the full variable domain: DVKVTQSSRYLVKRTGEKVFLECVQDMDHENMFWYRQDPGLGLRLIYFSYDVKMKEKGDIPEGYSVSREKKERFSLILESASTNQTSMYLCASSFRPRDRDEQYFGPGTRLTVT.

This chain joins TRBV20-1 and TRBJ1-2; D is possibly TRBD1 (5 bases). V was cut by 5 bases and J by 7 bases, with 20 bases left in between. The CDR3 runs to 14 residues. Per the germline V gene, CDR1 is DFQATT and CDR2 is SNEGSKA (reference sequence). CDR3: CSAPDNREGSGYTF. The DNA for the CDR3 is TGCAGTGCTCCAGATAATAGGGAGGGGAGTGGCTACACCTTC.

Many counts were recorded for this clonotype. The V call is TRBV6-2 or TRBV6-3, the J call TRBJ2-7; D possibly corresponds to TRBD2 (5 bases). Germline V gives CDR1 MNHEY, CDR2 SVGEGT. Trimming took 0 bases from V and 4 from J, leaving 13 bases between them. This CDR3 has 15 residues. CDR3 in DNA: TGTGCCAGCAGTTACTCGGCCTACCGGGGATACGAGCAGTACTTC. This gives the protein CASSYSAYRGYEQYF.

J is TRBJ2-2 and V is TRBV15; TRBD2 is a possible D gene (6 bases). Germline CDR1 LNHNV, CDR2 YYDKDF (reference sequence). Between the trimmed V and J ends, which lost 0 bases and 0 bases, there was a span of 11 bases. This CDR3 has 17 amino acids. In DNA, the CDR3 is TGTGCCACCAGCAGAGAAACGGGACTGGCGAACACCGGGGAGCTGTTTTTT. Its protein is CATSRETGLANTGELFF.

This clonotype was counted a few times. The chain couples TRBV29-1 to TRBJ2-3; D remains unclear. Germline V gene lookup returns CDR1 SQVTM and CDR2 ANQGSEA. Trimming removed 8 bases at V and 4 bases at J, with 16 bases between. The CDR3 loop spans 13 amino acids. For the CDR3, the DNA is TGCAGCCTGAGGACCTCTCCCGCAGATACGCAGTATTTT. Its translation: CSLRTSPADTQYF.

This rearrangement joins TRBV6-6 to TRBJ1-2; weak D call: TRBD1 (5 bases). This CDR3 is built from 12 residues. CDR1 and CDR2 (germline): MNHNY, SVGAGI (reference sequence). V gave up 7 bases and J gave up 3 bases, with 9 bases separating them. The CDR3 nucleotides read TGTGCCAGCAATCCGGGGCACTATGGCTACACCTTC. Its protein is CASNPGHYGYTF.